The clone carrying this T cell receptor beta chain is a singleton in its sample. This entry comes from a study of OX40 agonist ivuxolimab in advanced cancers. Overall study: Patients' therapy was ivuxolimab, an antibody that acts as an agonist of OX40 (CD134).

Exclusion applied to patients with autoimmune disease history or systemic immunosuppression. At baseline, cycle 4 day 1, and cycle 7 day 1, blood was sampled. This CDR3 region has 14 residues. V lost 4 bases and J lost 5, with 14 bases in between. CDR1 is LGHNA, CDR2 YSLEER, per germline. Clones were read by immunoSEQ multiplex PCR, and TCRdb kept only the in-frame ones, dropping some. Of 9,500 to 13,000 clones in the sample, over 80% were seen once. This receptor was identified in an adult with an advanced solid tumor such as melanoma, head and neck, liver or kidney cancer. The chain joins TRBV4-3 to TRBJ2-5; weak D call: TRBD1 (5 bases). Sequenced material: CD4+ or CD8+ T cells sorted from blood, taken in a trial of the OX40 agonist ivuxolimab. CDR3 DNA: TGCGCCAGCAGCCCAGAAGGCACAGGCGAGACCCAGTACTTC. Translating it yields CASSPEGTGETQYF.